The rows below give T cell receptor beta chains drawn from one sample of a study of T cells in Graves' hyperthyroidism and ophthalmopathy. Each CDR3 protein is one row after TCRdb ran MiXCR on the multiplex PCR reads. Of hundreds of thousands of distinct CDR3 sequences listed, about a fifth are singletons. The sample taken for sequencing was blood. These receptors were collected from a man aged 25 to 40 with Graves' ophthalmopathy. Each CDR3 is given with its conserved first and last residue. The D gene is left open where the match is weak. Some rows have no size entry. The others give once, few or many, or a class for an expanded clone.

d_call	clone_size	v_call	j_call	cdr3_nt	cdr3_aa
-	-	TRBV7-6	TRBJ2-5	TGTGCCAGCAGCTTTTATAGGCAGACCCAGTACTTC	CASSFYRQTQYF
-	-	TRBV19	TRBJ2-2	TGTGCCAGTATAGGAGCGGCAGGGTACACCGGGGAGCTGTTTTTT	CASIGAAGYTGELFF
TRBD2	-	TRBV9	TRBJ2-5	TGTGCCAGCAGCGTAGGTAATAGCGGGGATCAAGAGACCCAGTACTTC	CASSVGNSGDQETQYF
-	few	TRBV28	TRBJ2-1	TGTGCCAGCAGTTTTGAGTTTGGGAATGAGCAGTTCTTC	CASSFEFGNEQFF
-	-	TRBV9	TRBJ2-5	TGTGCCAGCAGCGTAGAGCTAGGGGGAGAGACCCAGTACTTC	CASSVELGGETQYF
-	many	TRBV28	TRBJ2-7	TGTGCCAGCACCAACCCCTTGCCTCCCTACGAGCAGTACTTC	CASTNPLPPYEQYF
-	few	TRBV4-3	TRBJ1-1	TGCGCCAGCAGACTTTCGCAGGGACTGAACACTGAAGCTTTCTTT	CASRLSQGLNTEAFF
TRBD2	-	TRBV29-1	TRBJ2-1	TGCAGCGTTGAAGGGGGAGCGGGATCGGGAAGCTCCTACAATGAGCAGTTCTTC	CSVEGGAGSGSSYNEQFF
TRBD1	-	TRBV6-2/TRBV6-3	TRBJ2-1	TGTGCCAGCAGTGGATCGGACAGGTCGTACAATGAGCAGTTCTTC	CASSGSDRSYNEQFF
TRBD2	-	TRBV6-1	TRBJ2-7	TGTGCCAGCAGTCCTCTCGGACTAGGACCTTACGAGCAGTACTTC	CASSPLGLGPYEQYF